Presented here are 20 T cell receptor beta chains from one specimen sequenced in a study of blood T cells in healthy people across ages. Primed by a sample-barcoded 5' primer and a J-beta primer mix, a second PCR proceeded for roughly 6 to 12 cycles. TCRdb reprocessed the 5' RACE reads with MiXCR, giving one entry per CDR3 protein. The sample has 600,000 to 850,000 distinct CDR3 sequences, roughly 25% seen once. These sequences were also reported in another study, on T cells of mothers and their children.

Sequences were obtained from blood. These receptors were obtained from a boy between 10 and 17 years old in good health.

This clonotype has at least ten counts. This chain links TRBV7-3 with TRBJ2-1, with 14 positions matching TRBD2. The germline CDR1 and CDR2 sequences are SGHTA and FQGTGA. CDR3 length: 15 amino acids. Trimming took 5 bases from V and 7 from J; bases not matched to a gene: 4. The CDR3 sequence is CASSAGLAGANEQFF. The CDR3 nucleotides are TGTGCCAGCAGCGCGGGACTAGCGGGAGCTAATGAGCAGTTCTTC.

This sequence joins TRBV4-3 and TRBJ2-1, with 7 bases identical to TRBD1. The ends lost 3 bases at V and 3 bases at J; junction bases unmatched: 11. CDR1 LGHNA and CDR2 YSLEER come from the germline V gene. This CDR3 has 17 residues. CDR3 DNA sequence: TGCGCCAGCAGCCAGGGAGTACCGGGACAGCACTACAATGAGCAGTTCTTC. As protein: CASSQGVPGQHYNEQFF.

This clonotype has a handful of counts. V and J are TRBV29-1 and TRBJ1-4; TRBD1 aligns across 7 bases. Germline CDR1 and CDR2: SQVTM and ANQGSEA. The CDR3 is 11 amino acids. V trimming: 6 bases; J trimming: 11 bases; junction bases outside the gene matches: 6. The CDR3 loop reads CSVVGTDKLFF. The CDR3 region has the DNA TGCAGCGTAGTTGGGACAGACAAACTGTTTTTT.

The chain is built from TRBV25-1 and TRBJ2-2; 8 nucleotides line up with TRBD1. The CDR3 extends over 13 amino acids. Germline V gene data show CDR1 as MGHDK and CDR2 as SYGVNS. Unmatched junction bases numbered 3, after V lost 8 bases and J lost 4 bases. The CDR3 coding sequence is TGTGCCAGCGGACAGGGAAGCACCGGGGAGCTGTTTTTT. Residues: CASGQGSTGELFF.

With regard to this clonotype: Germline and junction disagree at one end, which may indicate a read error. The chain is built from TRBV7-9 and TRBJ2-5; 11 bases are shared with TRBD2. The J call may be in error: the DNA end matches TRBJ2-1 better. CDR3 length equals 18 residues. Looked up from germline, CDR1 is SEHNR and CDR2 is FQNEAQ (reference sequence). The CDR3 DNA reads TGTGCCGGCAGCTTATATCCCCCTTCTAGCGGGGGGCAGGGTGAGCAGTTCTTC. As protein: CAGSLYPPSSGGQGEQFF.

This clonotype occurred once. The genes are TRBV12-3 or TRBV12-4 and TRBJ1-5; a possible D gene is TRBD1 (5 bases). The length of the CDR3 is 15 residues. V lost 1 base, J lost 6 bases, and 13 bases lay in between. This CDR3 is CASSLEAGLGQPQHF. The DNA of the CDR3 is TGTGCCAGCAGTTTAGAGGCAGGGCTAGGTCAGCCCCAGCATTTT.

The chain uses TRBV6-1 and TRBJ2-7; TRBD1 aligns across 7 bases. The DNA end is a closer match to TRBJ1-2, so the J assignment may be wrong. CDR1 and CDR2 (germline): MNHNS, SASEGT. There are 16 residues in the CDR3. CDR3 DNA sequence: TGTGCCAGCAGTGAATTCTGGGGACAGAAATTCTATGGCTACACCTTC. Its translation is CASSEFWGQKFYGYTF.

This clonotype has just one count. The chain is built from TRBV28 and TRBJ2-7; TRBD2 agrees at 7 bases. In germline, CDR1 is MDHEN, CDR2 SYDVKM. J gave up 6 bases and V 3 bases, and 5 bases lay outside the gene matches. The CDR3 has 13 amino acids. The CDR3 DNA sequence: TGTGCCAGCAGTTTCGAGTCTAGCGGCGAGCAGTACTTC. It translates to CASSFESSGEQYF.

This clonotype showed up just a few times. V gene TRBV20-1 combines with J gene TRBJ2-5; the match to TRBD2 covers 8 bases. Trimming at V came to 2 bases and at J to 4 bases, leaving 12 bases not matched to a gene. CDR1 DFQATT and CDR2 SNEGSKA come from the germline V gene (reference sequence). This CDR3 spans 16 amino acids. CDR3 bases: TGCAGTGCTAGACGACTAGCGCCCAACCTCGGAGAGACCCAGTACTTC. Protein sequence: CSARRLAPNLGETQYF.

This clonotype showed up just once. The rearrangement links TRBV20-1 to TRBJ2-7; 13 nucleotides line up with TRBD2. This CDR3 contains 15 residues. Germline CDR1 DFQATT, CDR2 SNEGSKA (reference sequence). With V trimmed by 1 base and J by 5 bases, 5 bases remained unmatched. The CDR3 loop reads CSARGTSGRGDEQYF. The CDR3 DNA reads as TGCAGTGCTAGAGGGACTAGCGGGAGAGGCGACGAGCAGTACTTC.

The rearrangement links TRBV5-6 to TRBJ2-7, with TRBD2 identical over 7 bases. The CDR3 loop spans 14 amino acids. Germline CDR1 SGHDT, CDR2 YYEEEE. Losses at the gene ends were 2 bases for V and 6 bases for J; bases not matched to a gene: 8. As DNA, the CDR3 is TGTGCCAGCAGCTTACTCGCGGGAGATCGCGAGCAGTACTTC. The encoded protein is CASSLLAGDREQYF.

This clonotype was detected a few times. The gene calls are TRBV7-9 and TRBJ2-1; unclear D gene. The germline V and J ends were trimmed by 2 bases and 3 bases, with 14 bases remaining between them. The CDR3 covers 16 residues. The germline gives CDR1 SEHNR, CDR2 FQNEAQ (reference sequence). The CDR3 reads CASSLNPPGYYNEQFF. Here the CDR3 DNA reads TGTGCCAGCAGCTTAAACCCGCCAGGATACTACAATGAGCAGTTCTTC. Looking up the rest from reference TRBV7-9 and TRBJ2-1 gives the full variable domain: DTGVSQNPRHKITKRGQNVTFRCDPISEHNRLYWYRQTLGQGPEFLTYFQNEAQLEKSRLLSDRFSAERPKGSFSTLEIQRTEQGDSAMYLCASSLNPPGYYNEQFFGPGTRLTVL.

This clonotype turned up a few times. The chain joins TRBV25-1 to TRBJ1-3; D gene unclear. Germline CDR1 reads MGHDK; CDR2 reads SYGVNS. The CDR3 totals 12 residues. V was clipped by 10 bases and J by 6 bases, with 13 bases between them. DNA for the CDR3: TGTGCCACCTCACTCGGACTAAACACCATATATTTT. Amino acid sequence: CATSLGLNTIYF. Complete variable domain (other parts from reference TRBV25-1 and TRBJ1-3): EADIYQTPRYLVIGTGKKITLECSQTMGHDKMYWYQQDPGMELHLIHYSYGVNSTEKGDLSSESTVSRIRTEHFPLTLESARPSHTSQYLCATSLGLNTIYFGEGSWLTVV.

This clonotype was recorded only once. The rearrangement links TRBV12-3 or TRBV12-4 to TRBJ2-5, with 13 bases that match TRBD2. With the DNA end fitting TRBJ2-1 better, the J assignment may be wrong. The CDR3 covers 15 residues. The CDR3 loop reads CASSAGTSGVSEQFF. The CDR3 nucleotides are TGTGCCAGCAGTGCCGGGACTAGCGGGGTTTCTGAGCAGTTCTTC.

The chain couples TRBV27 to TRBJ2-1; either TRBD1 or TRBD2 may fit D (5 bases each). The CDR3 has 14 residues. Germline V gene sequence: CDR1 MNHEY, CDR2 SMNVEV (reference sequence). The V gene lost 9 bases and the J gene lost 6 bases, with 18 bases spanning the gap. CDR3 protein: CASGDALPFNEQFF. Here the CDR3 DNA reads TGTGCCAGTGGGGACGCTTTGCCCTTCAATGAGCAGTTCTTC.

This clonotype came up a few times. The chain joins TRBV7-9 to TRBJ1-2; D remains ambiguous. Per the germline V gene, CDR1 is SEHNR and CDR2 is FQNEAQ (reference sequence). V gave up 5 bases and J gave up 4 bases, with 14 bases separating them. The CDR3 length is 14 residues. DNA for the CDR3: TGTGCCAGCAGCCAAGACGGGCAGATCTATGGCTACACCTTC. Translated: CASSQDGQIYGYTF. The entire variable domain, with the rest obtained from reference TRBV7-9 and TRBJ1-2, is as follows: DTGVSQNPRHKITKRGQNVTFRCDPISEHNRLYWYRQTLGQGPEFLTYFQNEAQLEKSRLLSDRFSAERPKGSFSTLEIQRTEQGDSAMYLCASSQDGQIYGYTFGSGTRLTVV.

This chain joins TRBV28 and TRBJ2-3; tentative D call: TRBD2 (5 bases). The CDR3 spans 15 residues. Deletions cut 3 bases from V and 0 bases from J, with 10 bases between. Germline assignment: CDR1 MDHEN and CDR2 SYDVKM. CDR3 sequence: CASSFDGVSTDTQYF. In nucleotides, the CDR3 is TGTGCCAGCAGTTTCGACGGGGTCAGCACAGATACGCAGTATTTT. The whole variable domain, filled in from reference TRBV28 and TRBJ2-3, reads DVKVTQSSRYLVKRTGEKVFLECVQDMDHENMFWYRQDPGLGLRLIYFSYDVKMKEKGDIPEGYSVSREKKERFSLILESASTNQTSMYLCASSFDGVSTDTQYFGPGTRLTVL.

This chain links TRBV3-1 with TRBJ2-3, with a tentative D call TRBD1 (6 bases). Germline lookup yields CDR1 LGHDT and CDR2 YNNKEL (reference sequence). The germline V and J ends were trimmed by 4 bases and 4 bases, with 24 bases remaining between them. The CDR3 loop spans 18 amino acids. The CDR3 DNA follows: TGTGCCAGCAGCCCCAGGGGATTTGGACGCCCAGGTTCAGATACGCAGTATTTT. This gives the protein CASSPRGFGRPGSDTQYF.

This clonotype was picked up a small number of times. The chain employs TRBV6-2 or TRBV6-3 and TRBJ2-7; TRBD1 might be the D (5 bases). Trimming left V 2 bases short and J 3 bases short, with 11 bases between. The V gene's germline CDR1 is MNHEY and CDR2 SVGEGT. The CDR3 length is 14 residues. CDR3 DNA: TGTGCCAGCAGTTACGGGCAGGGTCGCTACGAGCAGTACTTC. Protein sequence: CASSYGQGRYEQYF.

This rearrangement joins TRBV18 to TRBJ2-7; no clear D. The closer fit of TRBJ2-5 to the DNA end suggests the J call may be wrong. Germline V CDR1 and CDR2: KGHSH, LQKENI. This CDR3 contains 15 residues. The CDR3 nucleotides read TGTGCCAGCTCACCACCGTGGCAGGAGAGGGAGACCCAGTACTTC. Protein: CASSPPWQERETQYF.